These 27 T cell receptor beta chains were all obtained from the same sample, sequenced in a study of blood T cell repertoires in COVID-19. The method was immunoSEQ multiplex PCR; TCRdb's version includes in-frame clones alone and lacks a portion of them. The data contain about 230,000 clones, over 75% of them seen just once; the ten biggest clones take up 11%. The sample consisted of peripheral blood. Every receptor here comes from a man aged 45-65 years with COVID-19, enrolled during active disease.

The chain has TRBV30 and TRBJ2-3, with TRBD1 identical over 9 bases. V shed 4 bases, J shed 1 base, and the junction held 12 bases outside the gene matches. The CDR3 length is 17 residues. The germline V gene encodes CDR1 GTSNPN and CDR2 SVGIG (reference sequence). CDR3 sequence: CAWNRLPGTGRTDTQYF. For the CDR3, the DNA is TGTGCCTGGAATCGGCTACCCGGGACAGGGCGCACAGATACGCAGTATTTT.

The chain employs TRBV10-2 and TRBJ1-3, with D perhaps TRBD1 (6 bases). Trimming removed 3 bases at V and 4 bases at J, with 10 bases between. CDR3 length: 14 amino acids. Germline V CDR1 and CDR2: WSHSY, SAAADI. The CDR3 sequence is CASSDKGQGNTIYF. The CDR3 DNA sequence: TGCGCCAGCAGTGACAAAGGACAGGGAAACACCATATATTTT.

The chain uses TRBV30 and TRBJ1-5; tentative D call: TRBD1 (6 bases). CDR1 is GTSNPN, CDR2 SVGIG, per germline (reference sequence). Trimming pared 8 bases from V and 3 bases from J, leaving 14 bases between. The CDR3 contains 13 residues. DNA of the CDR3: TGTGCCACAACTGGGGGGGCCAATCAGCCCCAGCATTTT. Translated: CATTGGANQPQHF.

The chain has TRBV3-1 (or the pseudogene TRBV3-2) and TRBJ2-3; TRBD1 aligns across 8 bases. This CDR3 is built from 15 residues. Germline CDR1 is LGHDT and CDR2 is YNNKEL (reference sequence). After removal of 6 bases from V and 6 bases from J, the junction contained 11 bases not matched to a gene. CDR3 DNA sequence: TGTGCCAGCAGTCCTCCGGGGACAGGAGGCGATACGCAGTATTTT. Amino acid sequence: CASSPPGTGGDTQYF.

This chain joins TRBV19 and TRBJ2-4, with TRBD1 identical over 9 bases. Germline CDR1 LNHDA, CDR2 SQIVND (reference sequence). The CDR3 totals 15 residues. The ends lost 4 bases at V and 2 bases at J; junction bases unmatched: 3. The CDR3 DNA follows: TGTGCCAGTAGTAGGACAGGGGACTCCAAAAACATTCAGTACTTC. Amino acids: CASSRTGDSKNIQYF.

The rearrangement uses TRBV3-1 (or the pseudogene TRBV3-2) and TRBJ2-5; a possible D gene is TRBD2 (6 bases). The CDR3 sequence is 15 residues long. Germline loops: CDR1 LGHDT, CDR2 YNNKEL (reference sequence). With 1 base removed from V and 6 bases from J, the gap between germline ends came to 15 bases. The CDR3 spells CASSQVGVGGKTQYF. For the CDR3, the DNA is TGTGCCAGCAGCCAAGTGGGCGTGGGGGGAAAGACCCAGTACTTC.

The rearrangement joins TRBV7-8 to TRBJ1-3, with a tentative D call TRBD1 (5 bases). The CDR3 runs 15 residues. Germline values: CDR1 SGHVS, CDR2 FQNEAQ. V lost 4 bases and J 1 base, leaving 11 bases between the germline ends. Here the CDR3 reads CASSSVGGSGNTIYF. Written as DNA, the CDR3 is TGTGCCAGCAGCTCGGTGGGGGGTTCTGGAAACACCATATATTTT.

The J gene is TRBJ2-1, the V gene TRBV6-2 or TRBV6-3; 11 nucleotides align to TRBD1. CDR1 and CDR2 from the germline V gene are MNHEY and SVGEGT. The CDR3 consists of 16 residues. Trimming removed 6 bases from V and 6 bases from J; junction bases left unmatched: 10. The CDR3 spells CASSEQRGQGGNEQFF. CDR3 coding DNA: TGTGCCAGCAGCGAACAGAGGGGACAGGGGGGCAATGAGCAGTTCTTC.

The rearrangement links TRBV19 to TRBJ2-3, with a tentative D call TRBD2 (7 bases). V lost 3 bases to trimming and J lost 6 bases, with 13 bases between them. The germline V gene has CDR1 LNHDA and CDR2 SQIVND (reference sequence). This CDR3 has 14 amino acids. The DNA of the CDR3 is TGTGCCAGTAGTATCCCGGGGGGCCTGGATACGCAGTATTTT. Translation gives CASSIPGGLDTQYF.

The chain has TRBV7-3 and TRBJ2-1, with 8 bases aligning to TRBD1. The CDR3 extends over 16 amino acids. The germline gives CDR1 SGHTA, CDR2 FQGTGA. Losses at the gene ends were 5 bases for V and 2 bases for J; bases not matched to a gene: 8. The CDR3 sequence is CASSHRTGITYNEQFF. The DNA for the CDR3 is TGTGCCAGCAGCCACCGGACAGGGATAACCTACAATGAGCAGTTCTTC.

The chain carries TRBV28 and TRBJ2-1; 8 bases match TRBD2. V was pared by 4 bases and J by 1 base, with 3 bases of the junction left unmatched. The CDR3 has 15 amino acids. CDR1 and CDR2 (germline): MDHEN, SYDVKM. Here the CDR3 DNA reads TGTGCCAGCAGTTCTAAGCGGGGGTCCTACAATGAGCAGTTCTTC. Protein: CASSSKRGSYNEQFF.

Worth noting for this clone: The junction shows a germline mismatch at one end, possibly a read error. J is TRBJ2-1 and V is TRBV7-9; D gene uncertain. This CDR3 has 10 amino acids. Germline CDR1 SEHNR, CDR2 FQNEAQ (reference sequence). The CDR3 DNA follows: TGTGCCAGCAGCTTAGGAGGTTTACTCTTC. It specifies CASSLGGLLF.

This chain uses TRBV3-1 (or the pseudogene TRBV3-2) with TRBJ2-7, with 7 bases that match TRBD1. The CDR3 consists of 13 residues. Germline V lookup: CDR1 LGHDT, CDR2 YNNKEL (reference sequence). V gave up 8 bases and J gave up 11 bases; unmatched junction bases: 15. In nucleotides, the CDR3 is TGTGCCAGCGGCGGACAGGAAGAAGGCCCAGAGTACTTC. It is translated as CASGGQEEGPEYF.

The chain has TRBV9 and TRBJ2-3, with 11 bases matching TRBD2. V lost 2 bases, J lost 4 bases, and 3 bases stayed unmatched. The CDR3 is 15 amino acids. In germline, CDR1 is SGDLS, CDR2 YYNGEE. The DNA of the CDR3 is TGTGCCAGCAGCGTTTTGGGACTAGCGGCAGATACGCAGTATTTT. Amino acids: CASSVLGLAADTQYF.

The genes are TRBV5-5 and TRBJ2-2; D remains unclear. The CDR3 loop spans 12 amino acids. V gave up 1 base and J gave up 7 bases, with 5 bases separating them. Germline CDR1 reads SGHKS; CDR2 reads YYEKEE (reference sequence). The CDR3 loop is CASSLTIGELFF. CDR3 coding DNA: TGTGCCAGCAGCTTGACAATCGGGGAGCTGTTTTTT.

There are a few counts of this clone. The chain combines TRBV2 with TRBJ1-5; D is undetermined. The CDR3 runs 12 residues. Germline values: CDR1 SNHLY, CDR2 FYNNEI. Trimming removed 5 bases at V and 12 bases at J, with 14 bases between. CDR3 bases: TGTGCCAGCAGTCCTCCCGAATCCGGCCAGCATTTT. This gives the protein CASSPPESGQHF.

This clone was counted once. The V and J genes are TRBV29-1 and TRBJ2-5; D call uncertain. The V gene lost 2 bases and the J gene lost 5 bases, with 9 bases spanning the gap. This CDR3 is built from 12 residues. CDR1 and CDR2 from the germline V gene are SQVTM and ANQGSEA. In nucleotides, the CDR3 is TGCAGCGTTGAAACAGACGCGGAGACCCAGTACTTC. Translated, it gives CSVETDAETQYF.

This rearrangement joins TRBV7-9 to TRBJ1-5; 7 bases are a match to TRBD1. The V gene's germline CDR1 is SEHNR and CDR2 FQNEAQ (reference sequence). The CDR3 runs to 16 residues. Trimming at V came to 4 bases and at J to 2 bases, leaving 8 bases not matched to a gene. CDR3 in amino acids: CASSSGGWTGNQPQHF. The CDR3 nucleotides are TGTGCCAGCAGCTCAGGGGGTTGGACTGGCAATCAGCCCCAGCATTTT.

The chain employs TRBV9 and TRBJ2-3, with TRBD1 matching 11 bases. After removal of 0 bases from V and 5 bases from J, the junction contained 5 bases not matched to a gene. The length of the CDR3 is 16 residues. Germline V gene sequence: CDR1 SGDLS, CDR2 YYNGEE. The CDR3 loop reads CASSVDGTGGIDTQYF. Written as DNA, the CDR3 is TGTGCCAGCAGCGTAGACGGGACAGGGGGTATAGATACGCAGTATTTT.

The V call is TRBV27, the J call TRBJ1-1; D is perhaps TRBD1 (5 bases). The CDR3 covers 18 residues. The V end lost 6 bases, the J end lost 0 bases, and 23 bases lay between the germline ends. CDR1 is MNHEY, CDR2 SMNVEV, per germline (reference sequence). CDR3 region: CASSKSTTYRTLNTEAFF. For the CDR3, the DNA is TGTGCCAGCAGCAAGTCGACGACCTACAGGACACTGAACACTGAAGCTTTCTTT.

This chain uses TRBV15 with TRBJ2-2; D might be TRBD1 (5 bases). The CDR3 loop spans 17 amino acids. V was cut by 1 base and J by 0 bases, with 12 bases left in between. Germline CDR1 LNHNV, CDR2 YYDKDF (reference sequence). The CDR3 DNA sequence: TGTGCCACCAGCAGAGCCCTTGGGGCCCCGAACACCGGGGAGCTGTTTTTT. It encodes CATSRALGAPNTGELFF.

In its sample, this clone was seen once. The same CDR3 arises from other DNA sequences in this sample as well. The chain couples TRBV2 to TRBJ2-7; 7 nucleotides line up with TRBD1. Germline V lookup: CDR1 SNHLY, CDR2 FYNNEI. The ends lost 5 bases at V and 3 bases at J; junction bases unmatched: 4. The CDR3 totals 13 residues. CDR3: CASSRDSLYEQYF. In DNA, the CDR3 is TGTGCCAGCAGTCGGGACAGTCTCTACGAGCAGTACTTC.

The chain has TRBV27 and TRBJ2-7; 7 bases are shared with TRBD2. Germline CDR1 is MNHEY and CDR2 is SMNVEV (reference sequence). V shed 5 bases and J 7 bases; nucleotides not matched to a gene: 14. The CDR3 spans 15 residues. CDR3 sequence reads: CASSTSGRGLGEQYF. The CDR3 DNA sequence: TGTGCCAGCAGTACCTCGGGGAGGGGTCTAGGGGAGCAGTACTTC.

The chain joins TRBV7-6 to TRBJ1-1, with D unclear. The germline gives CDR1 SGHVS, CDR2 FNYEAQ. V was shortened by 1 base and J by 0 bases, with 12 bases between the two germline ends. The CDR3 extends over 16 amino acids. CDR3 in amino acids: CASSLGLAGMNTEAFF. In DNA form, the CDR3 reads TGTGCCAGCAGCTTAGGTCTGGCAGGCATGAACACTGAAGCTTTCTTT.

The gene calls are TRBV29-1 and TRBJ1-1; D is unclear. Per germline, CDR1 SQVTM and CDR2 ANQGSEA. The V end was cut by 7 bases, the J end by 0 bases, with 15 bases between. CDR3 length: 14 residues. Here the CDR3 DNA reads TGCAGCGGTGCGTTTGTGACATTGAACACTGAAGCTTTCTTT. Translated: CSGAFVTLNTEAFF.

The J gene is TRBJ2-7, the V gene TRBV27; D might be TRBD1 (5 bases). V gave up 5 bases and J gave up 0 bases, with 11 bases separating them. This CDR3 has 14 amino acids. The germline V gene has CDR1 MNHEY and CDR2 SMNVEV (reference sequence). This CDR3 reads CASSKTAFSYEQYF. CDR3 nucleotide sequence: TGTGCCAGCAGTAAGACAGCCTTCTCCTACGAGCAGTACTTC.

CDR3 nucleotide sequence: TGTGCCAGCAGCCAAGGACATGTCGAGTCCTACGAGCAGTACTTC. Amino acid sequence: CASSQGHVESYEQYF. The V call is TRBV4-2, the J call TRBJ2-7; D unclear. The CDR3 length is 15 residues. V lost 1 base and J lost 1, with 11 bases in between. The V gene's germline CDR1 is LGHNA and CDR2 YNFKEQ.